One T cell receptor (beta chain) is described in this entry. Its antigen is unidentified. Germline V gives CDR1 DFQATT, CDR2 SNEGSKA (reference sequence). The junction had 1 base not matched to a gene; V was cut back by 4 bases and J by 4 bases. The CDR3 sequence is 11 residues long. The record originates from a study of cytomegalovirus exposure and HLA in healthy donors. About the study: An early release of data contained 75 million to 100 million unique TCRs, which came from HLA-typed donors. Study observations and caveats: Through in vitro validation, three CMV-associated chains were shown to be specific for CMV antigens. Near-uniform donor sequencing depth was presumed by presence/absence analyses. 164 TCR beta chains were listed as cytomegalovirus-associated.

Primers for the PCR totalled 60 Vbeta and 13 Jbeta. Sequenced by immunoSEQ multiplex PCR; TCRdb stores in-frame clones only, minus some. The data contain some 98,000 clones, about 80% of them singletons. Sequenced input: PBMCs. This receptor was taken from a man aged 35-49 years in good health and CMV-seronegative. This sequence joins TRBV20-1 and TRBJ2-7; 7 positions match TRBD1. Written as DNA, the CDR3 is TGCAGTGCTAAGGGGGCTTACGAGCAGTACTTC. Protein sequence: CSAKGAYEQYF.